The T cell receptor (beta chain) under discussion was sequenced for a study of identical twins. Study findings and constraints: There is a chance that invariant MAIT and iNKT cells partially muddied zero-insertion analyses. Cross-sectional statistical analysis was relied on for the conclusions, without the same donors being followed.

Template switching added a universal primer binding site, and final cDNA carried unique molecular identifiers. From the 5' RACE reads, TCRdb called clonotypes with MiXCR, one entry per CDR3 protein. This sample has around 650,000 distinct CDR3 sequences; around 7.5% occur once, and the top ten carry 1.6%. This clonotype was counted a few times. The antigen remains undetermined. The CDR3 is made up of 11 amino acids. Trimming took 6 bases from V and 6 from J, leaving 5 bases between them. Germline loops: CDR1 SNHLY, CDR2 FYNNEI. The sample also formed part of further work on yellow fever vaccine responses in identical twins.

Sequencing input: PBMCs. The chain uses TRBV2 and TRBJ1-4; no clear D gene. The sequence derives from a young woman in good health. DNA for the CDR3: TGTGCCAGCAGCACGGATGAAAAACTGTTTTTT. Protein sequence: CASSTDEKLFF. The full variable domain, in which reference TRBV2 and TRBJ1-4 provide the parts outside the CDR3, is EPEVTQTPSHQVTQMGQEVILRCVPISNHLYFYWYRQILGQKVEFLVSFYNNEISEKSEIFDDQFSVERPDGSNFTLKIRSTKLEDSAMYFCASSTDEKLFFGSGTQLSVL.